The 13 T cell receptor beta chains in this list originate from one sample, sequenced in a study of T cell responses to AZD1222 COVID-19 vaccine. Sequenced by immunoSEQ multiplex PCR; TCRdb stores in-frame clones only, minus some. Of more than 70,000 clones listed, roughly 87% were seen once; the top ten hold about 1.6%. The sample in question was peripheral blood, obtained on day 0 of AZD1222 vaccination. The receptors stem from an adult in good health.

The rearrangement joins TRBV29-1 to TRBJ2-3; TRBD2 aligns across 8 bases. CDR1 is SQVTM and CDR2 is ANQGSEA in the germline V gene. This CDR3 has 13 residues. V gave up 5 bases and J gave up 0 bases; unmatched junction bases: 1. CDR3 region: CSVSGGSTDTQYF. CDR3 nucleotides: TGCAGCGTTTCGGGGGGGAGCACAGATACGCAGTATTTT.

Only one count was recorded for this clone. CDR3 amino acids: CASHRGHPGEKLFF. Written as DNA, the CDR3 is TGTGCCAGCCACAGGGGGCATCCGGGTGAAAAACTGTTTTTT. This chain joins TRBV28 and TRBJ1-4; 9 nucleotides agree with TRBD1. Germline V CDR1 and CDR2: MDHEN, SYDVKM. The CDR3 has 14 residues. Unmatched junction bases numbered 8, after V lost 8 bases and J lost 7 bases.

The chain combines TRBV29-1 with TRBJ1-4, with D unclear. CDR1 and CDR2 from the germline V gene are SQVTM and ANQGSEA. The V gene lost 6 bases and the J gene lost 8 bases, with 10 bases spanning the gap. This CDR3 spans 11 amino acids. CDR3 sequence (DNA): TGCAGCGTCCTAAGGACCGAAAAACTGTTTTTT. The encoded protein is CSVLRTEKLFF. Variable domain in full (rest from reference TRBV29-1 and TRBJ1-4): SAVISQKPSRDICQRGTSLTIQCQVDSQVTMMFWYRQQPGQSLTLIATANQGSEATYESGFVIDKFPISRPNLTFSTLTVSNMSPEDSSIYLCSVLRTEKLFFGSGTQLSVL.

Only a few counts were recorded for this clone. The rearrangement uses TRBV12-5 and TRBJ2-1; D is unclear. CDR3 length: 14 residues. CDR1 is LGHNT and CDR2 is FRNRAP in the germline V gene. Trimming cost V 0 bases and J 6 bases, with 9 bases left between them. CDR3 residues: CASGLVPGLNEQFF. Here the CDR3 DNA reads TGTGCTAGTGGTTTGGTACCGGGCCTCAATGAGCAGTTCTTC.

This chain joins TRBV6-5 and TRBJ1-2; D is perhaps TRBD1 (5 bases). Trimming took 8 bases from V and 4 from J, leaving 20 bases between them. The CDR3 totals 15 residues. Germline CDR1 MNHEY, CDR2 SVGAGI. CDR3 in DNA: TGTGCCAGCTCCTCGATCTTAGACAGTTCCTATGGCTACACCTTC. Translated: CASSSILDSSYGYTF.

V and J are TRBV3-1 (or the pseudogene TRBV3-2) and TRBJ1-1, with a weak D call TRBD1 (6 bases). With 3 bases removed from V and 1 base from J, the gap between germline ends came to 9 bases. This CDR3 region has 14 residues. Germline-derived CDR1 and CDR2 are LGHDT and YNNKEL (reference sequence). In nucleotides, the CDR3 is TGTGCCAGCAGCCAGTCGGACAGGAACACTGAAGCTTTCTTT. Its translation is CASSQSDRNTEAFF.

The chain couples TRBV3-1 (or the pseudogene TRBV3-2) to TRBJ1-2; TRBD1 is a possible D gene (5 bases). The CDR3 runs 13 residues. Trimming pared 3 bases from V and 7 bases from J, leaving 12 bases between. Germline assignment: CDR1 LGHDT and CDR2 YNNKEL (reference sequence). In DNA form, the CDR3 reads TGTGCCAGCAGCCACATCAGGGTTCCTGGCTACACCTTC. It encodes CASSHIRVPGYTF.

The chain combines TRBV5-1 with TRBJ1-6; TRBD1 is a possible D gene (5 bases). Trimming removed 4 bases from V and 6 bases from J, with 11 bases in between. The germline CDR1 and CDR2 sequences are SGHRS and YFSETQ. The CDR3 contains 14 residues. Here the CDR3 reads CASSPQQVNSPLHF. CDR3 bases: TGCGCCAGCAGCCCCCAACAGGTTAATTCACCCCTCCACTTT.

V is TRBV6-5 and J is TRBJ1-1, with a possible D match to TRBD1 (5 bases). V was shortened by 3 bases and J by 5 bases, with 10 bases between the two germline ends. The CDR3 sequence is 13 residues long. Germline V gene sequence: CDR1 MNHEY, CDR2 SVGAGI. The CDR3 DNA reads TGTGCCAGCAGTTATCGGAGGGGAACTGAAGCTTTCTTT. Protein product: CASSYRRGTEAFF.

The V call is TRBV3-1 (or the pseudogene TRBV3-2), the J call TRBJ2-2; TRBD2 matches at 9 bases. Trimming cost V 4 bases and J 4 bases; bases outside gene matches: 4. CDR1 is LGHDT and CDR2 is YNNKEL in the germline V gene (reference sequence). This CDR3 has 15 residues. The CDR3 DNA reads TGTGCCAGCAGCCCGACTAGCGGAGTCACCGGGGAGCTGTTTTTT. This codes for CASSPTSGVTGELFF.

The V and J genes are TRBV7-9 and TRBJ1-1, with a possible D match to TRBD1 (5 bases). The V and J ends lost 1 base and 1 base respectively, with 10 bases between them. Germline CDR1 is SEHNR and CDR2 is FQNEAQ (reference sequence). The CDR3 runs 15 residues. The CDR3 DNA follows: TGTGCCAGCAGCTTAGTTGGGGCCGCGAACACTGAAGCTTTCTTT. Its protein is CASSLVGAANTEAFF.

The chain links TRBV9 to TRBJ2-1, with D tentatively TRBD1 or TRBD2 (5 bases each). This CDR3 has 15 residues. The germline V and J ends were trimmed by 0 bases and 5 bases, with 12 bases remaining between them. Per the germline V gene, CDR1 is SGDLS and CDR2 is YYNGEE. CDR3 in DNA: TGTGCCAGCAGCGTAGAGGGGAGTCCCAACAATGAGCAGTTCTTC. It codes for CASSVEGSPNNEQFF.

V usage is TRBV7-2 and J usage is TRBJ1-6; weak D call: TRBD1 (5 bases). This CDR3 region has 18 residues. The germline V gene has CDR1 SGHTA and CDR2 FQGNSA. V was clipped by 4 bases and J by 0 bases, with 16 bases between them. For the CDR3, the DNA is TGTGCCAGCAGCTCCTCAGTAGGGGCTAACTCCTATAATTCACCCCTCCACTTT. It codes for CASSSSVGANSYNSPLHF.